The 28 T cell receptor beta chains presented below share a single source sample, sequenced in a study of shared clonotypes between healthy human individuals. This table comes from immunoSEQ multiplex PCR, and its TCRdb copy is limited to in-frame clones, with some not included. Here the sample spans roughly 2 million clones, nearly 97% being singletons. Sequencing was carried out using naive CD4+ T cells sorted from blood. Subset reported: CD45RA+ positively selected. Source of these receptors: a man in his late teens or twenties in good health.

V is TRBV5-4 and J is TRBJ2-2, with a tentative D call TRBD2 (6 bases). There are 14 residues in the CDR3. Germline CDR1 SGHNT, CDR2 YYREEE (reference sequence). V was cut by 5 bases and J by 6 bases, with 14 bases left in between. The CDR3 spells CASRLGGAAGELFF. CDR3 DNA: TGTGCCAGCAGACTAGGAGGGGCCGCCGGGGAGCTGTTTTTT.

A remark on this clone: Other DNA sequences in the sample encode the same CDR3. The V call is TRBV6-6, the J call TRBJ1-5; the match to TRBD1 covers 8 bases. CDR1 is MNHNY, CDR2 SVGAGI, per germline (reference sequence). The trim removed 7 bases at V and 7 bases at J, leaving 6 bases unmatched. The CDR3 is 13 amino acids. The CDR3 loop reads CASTGQGGQPQHF. The CDR3 DNA sequence: TGTGCCAGCACTGGACAGGGCGGACAGCCCCAGCATTTT.

Worth noting for this clone: Other DNA sequences in this specimen translate into the identical CDR3. The chain couples TRBV27 to TRBJ1-1, with 10 bases aligning to TRBD1. Germline V CDR1 and CDR2: MNHEY, SMNVEV (reference sequence). Germline trimming cut 4 bases from V and 5 bases from J; bases unmatched to any gene: 7. The CDR3 extends over 15 amino acids. The CDR3 protein is CASSSRDRGGTEAFF. The CDR3 DNA sequence: TGTGCCAGCAGTTCGAGGGACAGGGGTGGGACTGAAGCTTTCTTT.

This clone appeared once. The chain recombines TRBV30 with TRBJ1-6; D remains ambiguous. V lost 0 bases, J lost 9 bases, and 15 bases lay in between. The V gene's germline CDR1 is GTSNPN and CDR2 SVGIG (reference sequence). This CDR3 is 15 amino acids long. The CDR3 DNA sequence: TGTGCCTGGAGTGTTTCGCAACGGCAAGGTTCACCCCTCCACTTT. It yields the protein CAWSVSQRQGSPLHF.

The table lists this clone with a count of one. The rearrangement links TRBV28 to TRBJ1-5; 8 nucleotides line up with TRBD1. Germline V CDR1 and CDR2: MDHEN, SYDVKM. Losses at the gene ends were 6 bases for V and 1 base for J; bases not matched to a gene: 5. The CDR3 totals 15 residues. As DNA, the CDR3 is TGTGCCAGCAGGATACAGGGGGTCAGCAATCAGCCCCAGCATTTT. Encoded protein: CASRIQGVSNQPQHF. Based on the CDR3 plus reference TRBV28 and TRBJ1-5, the full variable domain is DVKVTQSSRYLVKRTGEKVFLECVQDMDHENMFWYRQDPGLGLRLIYFSYDVKMKEKGDIPEGYSVSREKKERFSLILESASTNQTSMYLCASRIQGVSNQPQHFGDGTRLSIL.

With respect to this clone: The sample carries other DNA sequences with the same CDR3. The chain joins TRBV18 to TRBJ1-4; 9 bases line up with TRBD1. J was trimmed by 7 bases and V by 1 base; bases with no gene match: 7. Germline values: CDR1 KGHSH, CDR2 LQKENI. The CDR3 is 16 residues long. The CDR3 here is CASSPLSGTGSEKLFF. The CDR3 nucleotides read TGTGCCAGCTCACCACTCTCCGGGACAGGGAGTGAAAAACTGTTTTTT.

With respect to this clone: This sample includes further DNA sequences coding for the same CDR3. V usage is TRBV19 and J usage is TRBJ2-7; D is unresolved. There are 14 residues in the CDR3. Germline V gives CDR1 LNHDA, CDR2 SQIVND (reference sequence). V dropped 3 bases and J dropped 0 bases, with 9 bases sitting between them. This CDR3 reads CASSILGNSYEQYF. The CDR3 nucleotides read TGTGCCAGTAGTATTTTGGGGAACTCCTACGAGCAGTACTTC.

The rearrangement uses TRBV6-4 and TRBJ1-1; D may be TRBD1 (6 bases). This CDR3 has 14 amino acids. Germline V gene sequence: CDR1 MRHNA, CDR2 SNTAGT. V was cut by 0 bases and J by 10 bases, with 15 bases left in between. The CDR3 nucleotides read TGTGCCAGCAGTGACTCTTGGGACAAGGCGGGAGCTTTCTTT. This codes for CASSDSWDKAGAFF.

The V gene is TRBV5-5, the J gene TRBJ2-2; 10 positions match TRBD2. The V and J ends lost 3 bases and 1 base, in that order; junction bases with no gene match: 3. This CDR3 has 16 amino acids. The V gene's germline CDR1 is SGHKS and CDR2 YYEKEE (reference sequence). As DNA, the CDR3 is TGTGCCAGCAGCTCTGGACTAGCGGTGAACACCGGGGAGCTGTTTTTT. Encoded protein: CASSSGLAVNTGELFF.

This clone was recorded only once. The chain recombines TRBV25-1 with TRBJ2-7, with a weak D call TRBD2 (5 bases). This CDR3 spans 13 amino acids. Trimming removed 11 bases at V and 5 bases at J, with 19 bases between. CDR1 MGHDK and CDR2 SYGVNS come from the germline V gene. In DNA form, the CDR3 reads TGTGCCTTACGGGGTGCAATCTCTAACGAGCAGTACTTC. Its translation is CALRGAISNEQYF.

This clone was detected once. The chain couples TRBV30 to TRBJ2-7, with 7 bases aligning to TRBD2. CDR3 length equals 13 residues. The germline CDR1 and CDR2 sequences are GTSNPN and SVGIG (reference sequence). The ends lost 2 bases at V and 5 bases at J; junction bases unmatched: 6. The CDR3 region has the DNA TGTGCCTGGAGTCTTAGACTAGCCGACGAGCAGTACTTC. Translation gives CAWSLRLADEQYF.

With respect to this clone: The sample contains more than one DNA sequence encoding this CDR3. The chain links TRBV2 to TRBJ2-1; D not certain. The germline V gene has CDR1 SNHLY and CDR2 FYNNEI. CDR3 size: 12 residues. V lost 1 base and J lost 7, with 5 bases in between. The CDR3 coding sequence is TGTGCCAGCAGTGAAGAAGGTAATGAGCAGTTCTTC. Amino acid sequence: CASSEEGNEQFF.

V is TRBV6-5 and J is TRBJ2-3; a possible D gene is TRBD2 (6 bases). Germline CDR1 is MNHEY and CDR2 is SVGAGI. The CDR3 contains 15 residues. The germline V and J ends were trimmed by 0 bases and 3 bases, with 10 bases remaining between them. As DNA, the CDR3 is TGTGCCAGCAGTTACTCGGGACTGAGGACAGATACGCAGTATTTT. It yields the protein CASSYSGLRTDTQYF.

Points on this clone: The sample carries other DNA sequences with the same CDR3. The chain employs TRBV28 and TRBJ2-3, with D unresolved. The germline V gene encodes CDR1 MDHEN and CDR2 SYDVKM. The CDR3 covers 11 residues. Trimming left V 5 bases short and J 2 bases short, with 2 bases between. This CDR3 is CASSVTDTQYF. CDR3 in DNA: TGTGCCAGCAGTGTCACAGATACGCAGTATTTT.

The CDR3 DNA reads as TGTGCCAGCAGCAAAGCCGGGACAGGGGCTACAGATACGCAGTATTTT. Protein product: CASSKAGTGATDTQYF. The V call is TRBV7-3, the J call TRBJ2-3; 10 bases map to TRBD1. With 5 bases clipped from V and 3 bases from J, the junction kept 8 bases outside the gene matches. The CDR3 runs 16 residues. Germline V gives CDR1 SGHTA, CDR2 FQGTGA.

This rearrangement joins TRBV2 to TRBJ2-1, with D possibly being TRBD1 (6 bases). Trimming took 8 bases from V and 9 from J, leaving 17 bases between them. This CDR3 comprises 13 residues. The germline V gene has CDR1 SNHLY and CDR2 FYNNEI. CDR3: CASDGNRVSEQFF. As DNA, the CDR3 is TGTGCCAGCGATGGAAACAGGGTTAGTGAGCAGTTCTTC.

This clone was seen a single time. CDR3 DNA sequence: TGCGCCAGCAGCCTATTACCGGGACAGGGAACGGGCTATGGCTACACCTTC. This sequence encodes CASSLLPGQGTGYGYTF. This chain connects TRBV5-1 to TRBJ1-2, with 9 positions matching TRBD1. The CDR3 covers 17 residues. Germline V gene data show CDR1 as SGHRS and CDR2 as YFSETQ. Trimming cost V 4 bases and J 4 bases; bases outside gene matches: 14.

This chain connects TRBV28 to TRBJ1-1; TRBD1 agrees at 7 bases. Germline values: CDR1 MDHEN, CDR2 SYDVKM. Trimming took 2 bases from V and 3 from J; bases not matched to a gene: 6. The CDR3 spans 15 residues. CDR3 in amino acids: CASSLIDRDHTEAFF. The CDR3 region has the DNA TGTGCCAGCAGTTTAATCGACAGGGACCACACTGAAGCTTTCTTT.

This chain uses TRBV5-1 with TRBJ2-2; a weak D match, TRBD2 (5 bases). Trimming shortened V by 3 bases and J by 0 bases, and 9 bases separated the two germline ends. The CDR3 extends over 15 amino acids. Germline V CDR1 and CDR2: SGHRS, YFSETQ. The CDR3 loop is CASSYAGTNTGELFF. The CDR3 DNA reads as TGCGCCAGCAGCTATGCCGGGACGAACACCGGGGAGCTGTTTTTT.

This chain uses TRBV5-4 with TRBJ2-3, with TRBD2 matching over 7 bases. The germline V gene encodes CDR1 SGHNT and CDR2 YYREEE (reference sequence). The ends lost 2 bases at V and 3 bases at J; junction bases unmatched: 12. The CDR3 runs 17 residues. CDR3 in amino acids: CASSLGLGTGGTDTQYF. CDR3 sequence (DNA): TGTGCCAGCAGCTTAGGTTTAGGAACGGGAGGAACAGATACGCAGTATTTT. The variable domain in full, with the rest retrieved from reference TRBV5-4 and TRBJ2-3, is ETGVTQSPTHLIKTRGQQVTLRCSSQSGHNTVSWYQQALGQGPQFIFQYYREEENGRGNFPPRFSGLQFPNYSSELNVNALELDDSALYLCASSLGLGTGGTDTQYFGPGTRLTVL.

The J gene is TRBJ1-6, the V gene TRBV30; D uncertain. Germline-derived CDR1 and CDR2 are GTSNPN and SVGIG (reference sequence). This CDR3 contains 14 residues. V lost 8 bases, J lost 7 bases, and 18 bases lay in between. CDR3 sequence (DNA): TGTGCCACCGTACCACTCCCAAGGAATTCACCCCTCCACTTT. Translation: CATVPLPRNSPLHF.

The genes are TRBV7-2 and TRBJ2-7; D ambiguous. In germline, CDR1 is SGHTA, CDR2 FQGNSA. The CDR3 totals 14 residues. The V and J ends lost 2 bases and 2 bases respectively, with 10 bases between them. CDR3 sequence (DNA): TGTGCCAGCAGCTTAAGCCCCCAAACCTACGAGCAGTACTTC. It translates to CASSLSPQTYEQYF.

The V and J genes are TRBV7-6 and TRBJ2-3, with D perhaps TRBD2 (6 bases). The CDR3 has 14 amino acids. CDR1 is SGHVS and CDR2 is FNYEAQ in the germline V gene. The V gene lost 5 bases and the J gene lost 0 bases, with 9 bases spanning the gap. The CDR3 region has the DNA TGTGCCAGCAGCGAAAGCGGGAGCACAGATACGCAGTATTTT. Translated, it gives CASSESGSTDTQYF.

This clone came up once. This rearrangement joins TRBV5-1 to TRBJ2-5; D not resolved. Germline values: CDR1 SGHRS, CDR2 YFSETQ. The CDR3 spans 15 residues. V was cut by 0 bases and J by 0 bases, with 9 bases left in between. The CDR3 DNA is TGCGCCAGCAGCTTGGGGGGTCGAAACCAAGAGACCCAGTACTTC. This gives the protein CASSLGGRNQETQYF.

This chain connects TRBV7-9 to TRBJ1-1; TRBD1 is a possible D gene (5 bases). Trimming removed 4 bases from V and 0 bases from J, with 12 bases in between. CDR3 length equals 15 residues. The germline gives CDR1 SEHNR, CDR2 FQNEAQ (reference sequence). The CDR3 DNA reads TGTGCCAGCAGCTCCCCTTGGGGCATGAACACTGAAGCTTTCTTT. It specifies CASSSPWGMNTEAFF.

V gene TRBV28 combines with J gene TRBJ2-3; 9 nucleotides line up with TRBD1. Trimming cost V 3 bases and J 6 bases; bases outside gene matches: 4. Germline V lookup: CDR1 MDHEN, CDR2 SYDVKM. The CDR3 totals 14 residues. The CDR3 nucleotides read TGTGCCAGCAGTTTGGACAGGGGCGAGGATACGCAGTATTTT. Amino acid sequence: CASSLDRGEDTQYF. The variable domain in full, with the rest retrieved from reference TRBV28 and TRBJ2-3, is DVKVTQSSRYLVKRTGEKVFLECVQDMDHENMFWYRQDPGLGLRLIYFSYDVKMKEKGDIPEGYSVSREKKERFSLILESASTNQTSMYLCASSLDRGEDTQYFGPGTRLTVL.

For the CDR3, the DNA is TGTGCCAGCAGCCGGATCACAGGGGTTGGGTCACCCCTCCACTTT. Its translation: CASSRITGVGSPLHF. V usage is TRBV5-8 and J usage is TRBJ1-6; 7 bases align to TRBD1. Germline CDR1 is SGHTS and CDR2 is YDEGEE. The CDR3 extends over 15 amino acids. With 4 bases clipped from V and 10 bases from J, the junction kept 11 bases outside the gene matches. Using reference TRBV5-8 and TRBJ1-6 for the parts outside the CDR3, the full variable domain is EAGVTQSPTHLIKTRGQQATLRCSPISGHTSVYWYQQALGLGLQFLLWYDEGEERNRGNFPPRFSGRQFPNYSSELNVNALELEDSALYLCASSRITGVGSPLHFGNGTRLTVT.

The chain employs TRBV6-5 and TRBJ2-3; the D is unclear. The length of the CDR3 is 14 residues. From germline, CDR1 is MNHEY and CDR2 SVGAGI. Trimming stripped 0 bases from V and 1 base from J, with 5 bases between. The CDR3 reads CASSYSSGTDTQYF. CDR3 nucleotides: TGTGCCAGCAGTTACTCATCTGGCACAGATACGCAGTATTTT.